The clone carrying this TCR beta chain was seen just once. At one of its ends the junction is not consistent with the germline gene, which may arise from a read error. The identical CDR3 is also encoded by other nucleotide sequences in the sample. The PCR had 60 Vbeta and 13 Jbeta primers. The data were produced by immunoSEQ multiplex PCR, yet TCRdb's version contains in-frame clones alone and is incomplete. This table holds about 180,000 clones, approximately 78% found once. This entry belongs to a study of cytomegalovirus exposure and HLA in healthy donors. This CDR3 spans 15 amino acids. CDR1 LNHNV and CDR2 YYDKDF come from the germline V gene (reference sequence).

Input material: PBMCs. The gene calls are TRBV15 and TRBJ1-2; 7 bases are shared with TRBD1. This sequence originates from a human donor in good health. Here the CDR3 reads CATSRDYGTAYGYTF. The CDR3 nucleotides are TGTGCCACTAGCAGAGATTACGGGACAGCCTATGGCTACACCTTC.